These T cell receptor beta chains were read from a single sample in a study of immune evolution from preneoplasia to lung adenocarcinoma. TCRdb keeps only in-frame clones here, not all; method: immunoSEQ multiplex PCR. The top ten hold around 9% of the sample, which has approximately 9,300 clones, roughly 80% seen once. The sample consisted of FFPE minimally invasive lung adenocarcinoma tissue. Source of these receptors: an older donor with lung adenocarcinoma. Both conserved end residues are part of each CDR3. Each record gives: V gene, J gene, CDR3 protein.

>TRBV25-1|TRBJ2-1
CASSESGGDYNEQFF
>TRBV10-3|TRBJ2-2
CAISRTGEDGELFF
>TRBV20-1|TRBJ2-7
CSARDGKEQYF
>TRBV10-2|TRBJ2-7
CASRTGTSGREKKLALLSYEQYF
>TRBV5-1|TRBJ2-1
CASSSDVNKNEQFF
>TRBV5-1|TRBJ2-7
CASSRTPRNYEQYF
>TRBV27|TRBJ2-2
CASSPLAGGGELFF
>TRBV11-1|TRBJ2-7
CASSLGGGSGYEQYF
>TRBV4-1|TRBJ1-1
CASSPPGQLTLNTEAFF
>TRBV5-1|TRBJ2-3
CASSFLGGGTDTQYF
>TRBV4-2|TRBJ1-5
CASSQDGTGGQPQHF
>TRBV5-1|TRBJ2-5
CASSLMGGLAGGQETQYF
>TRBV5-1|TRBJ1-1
CASSPGRMGDNTEAFF
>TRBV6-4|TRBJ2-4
CASPSEGTKNIQYF
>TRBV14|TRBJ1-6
CASSRDRNSPLHF
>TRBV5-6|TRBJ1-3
CASSPMGGDGNTIYF
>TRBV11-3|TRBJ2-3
CASSCPRVTDTQYF
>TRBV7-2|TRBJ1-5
CASSPNRARGGNQPQHF
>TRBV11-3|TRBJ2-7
CASSLVGGSYEQYF
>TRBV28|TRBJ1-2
CASSPVTSFNYGYTF
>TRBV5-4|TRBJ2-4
CASSFSGTLAKNIQYF
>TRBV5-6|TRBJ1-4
CASSWGQGAGEKLFF
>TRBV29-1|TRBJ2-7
CSVGARDRVDEQYF